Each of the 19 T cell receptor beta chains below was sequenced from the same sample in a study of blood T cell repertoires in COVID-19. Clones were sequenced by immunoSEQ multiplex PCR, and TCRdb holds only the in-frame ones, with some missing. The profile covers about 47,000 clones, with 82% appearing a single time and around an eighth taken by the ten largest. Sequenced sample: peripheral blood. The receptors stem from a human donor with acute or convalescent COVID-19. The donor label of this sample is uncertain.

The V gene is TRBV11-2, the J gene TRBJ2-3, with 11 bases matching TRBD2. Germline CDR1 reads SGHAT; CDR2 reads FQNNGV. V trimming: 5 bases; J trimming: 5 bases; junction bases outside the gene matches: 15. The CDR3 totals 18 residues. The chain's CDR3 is CASSLKTSGNLDGDTQYF. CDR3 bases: TGTGCCAGCAGCCTCAAGACTAGCGGGAATTTAGACGGAGATACGCAGTATTTT.

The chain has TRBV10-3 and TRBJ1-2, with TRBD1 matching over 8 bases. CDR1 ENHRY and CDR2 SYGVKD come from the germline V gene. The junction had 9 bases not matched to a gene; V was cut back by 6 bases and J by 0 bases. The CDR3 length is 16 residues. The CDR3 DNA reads TGTGCCATCAGCGCCCGTACAGGGGGAGCTAACTATGGCTACACCTTC. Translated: CAISARTGGANYGYTF.

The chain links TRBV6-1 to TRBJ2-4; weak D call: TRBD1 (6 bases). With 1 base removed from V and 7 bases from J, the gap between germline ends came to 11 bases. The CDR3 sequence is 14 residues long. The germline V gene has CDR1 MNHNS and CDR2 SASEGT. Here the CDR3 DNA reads TGTGCCAGCAGTGAAGTGGACAGCCGGAACATTCAGTACTTC. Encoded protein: CASSEVDSRNIQYF.

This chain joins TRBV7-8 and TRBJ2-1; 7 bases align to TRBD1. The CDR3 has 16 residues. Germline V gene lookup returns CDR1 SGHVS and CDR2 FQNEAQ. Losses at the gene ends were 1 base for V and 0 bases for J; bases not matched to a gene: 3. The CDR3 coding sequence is TGTGCCAGCAGCTTAGAGGGGGCTATCTCCTACAATGAGCAGTTCTTC. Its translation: CASSLEGAISYNEQFF.

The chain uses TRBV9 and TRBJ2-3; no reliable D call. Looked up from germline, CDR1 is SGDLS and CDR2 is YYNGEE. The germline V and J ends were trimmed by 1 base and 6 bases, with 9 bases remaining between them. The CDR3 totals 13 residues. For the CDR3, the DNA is TGTGCCAGCAGCGTAAACTACGCGGATACGCAGTATTTT. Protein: CASSVNYADTQYF.

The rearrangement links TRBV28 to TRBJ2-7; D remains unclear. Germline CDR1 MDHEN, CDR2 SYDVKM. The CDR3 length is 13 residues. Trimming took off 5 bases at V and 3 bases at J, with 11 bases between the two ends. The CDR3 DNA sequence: TGTGCCAGCAGTCCCACGAACTTCTACGAGCAGTACTTC. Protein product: CASSPTNFYEQYF.

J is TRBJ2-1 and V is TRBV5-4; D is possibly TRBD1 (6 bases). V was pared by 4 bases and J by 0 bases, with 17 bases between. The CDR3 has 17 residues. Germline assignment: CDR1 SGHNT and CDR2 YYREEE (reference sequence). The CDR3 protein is CASSAGQSLNSYNEQFF. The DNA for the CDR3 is TGTGCCAGCAGCGCCGGACAGAGTCTTAACTCCTACAATGAGCAGTTCTTC.

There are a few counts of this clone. CDR3 nucleotide sequence: TGTGCCAGCAGTAGGGGACTTTCCTTCACAGATACGCAGTATTTT. Protein: CASSRGLSFTDTQYF. J is TRBJ2-3 and V is TRBV27, with a possible D match to TRBD2 (6 bases). The germline CDR1 and CDR2 sequences are MNHEY and SMNVEV (reference sequence). The V end was cut by 5 bases, the J end by 2 bases, with 14 bases between. The CDR3 loop spans 15 amino acids.

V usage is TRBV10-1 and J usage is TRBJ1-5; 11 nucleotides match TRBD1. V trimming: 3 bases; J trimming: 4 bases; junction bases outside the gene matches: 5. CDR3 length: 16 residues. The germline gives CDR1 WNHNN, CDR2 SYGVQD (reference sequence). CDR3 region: CASSDGQGAWNQPQHF. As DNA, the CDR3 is TGCGCCAGCAGTGACGGACAGGGGGCATGGAATCAGCCCCAGCATTTT.

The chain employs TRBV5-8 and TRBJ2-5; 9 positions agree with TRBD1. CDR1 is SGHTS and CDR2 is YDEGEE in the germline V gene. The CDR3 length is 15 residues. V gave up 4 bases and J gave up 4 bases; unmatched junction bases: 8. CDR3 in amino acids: CASSPGQGPRETQYF. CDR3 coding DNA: TGTGCCAGCAGCCCGGGACAGGGTCCCCGAGAGACCCAGTACTTC.

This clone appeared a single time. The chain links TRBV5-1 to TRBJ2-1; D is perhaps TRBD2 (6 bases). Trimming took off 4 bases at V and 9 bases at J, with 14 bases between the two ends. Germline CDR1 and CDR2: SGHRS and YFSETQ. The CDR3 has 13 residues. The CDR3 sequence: CASSAGTPIEQFF. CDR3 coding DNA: TGCGCCAGCAGCGCCGGGACTCCCATTGAGCAGTTCTTC. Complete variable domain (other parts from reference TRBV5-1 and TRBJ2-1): KAGVTQTPRYLIKTRGQQVTLSCSPISGHRSVSWYQQTPGQGLQFLFEYFSETQRNKGNFPGRFSGRQFSNSRSEMNVSTLELGDSALYLCASSAGTPIEQFFGPGTRLTVL.

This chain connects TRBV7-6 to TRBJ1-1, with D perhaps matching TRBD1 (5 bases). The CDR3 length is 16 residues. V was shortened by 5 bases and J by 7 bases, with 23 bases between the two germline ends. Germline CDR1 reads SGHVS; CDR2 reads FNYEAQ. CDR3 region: CASSDRQRGGTFEAFF. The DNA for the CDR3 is TGTGCCAGCAGCGATAGACAGCGGGGGGGAACGTTTGAAGCTTTCTTT.

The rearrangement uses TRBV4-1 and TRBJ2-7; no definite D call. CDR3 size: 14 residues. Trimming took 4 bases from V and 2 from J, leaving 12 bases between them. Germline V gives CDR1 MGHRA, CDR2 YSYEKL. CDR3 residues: CASSPHSTPYEQYF. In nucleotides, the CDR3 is TGCGCCAGCAGCCCCCATAGTACTCCCTACGAGCAGTACTTC.

CDR3 residues: CASSTTGSYGPQHF. The CDR3 DNA reads TGTGCCAGTAGTACCACAGGATCCTATGGGCCCCAGCATTTT. This chain joins TRBV19 and TRBJ1-5; D possibly corresponds to TRBD1 (5 bases). The germline V gene has CDR1 LNHDA and CDR2 SQIVND (reference sequence). The CDR3 is 14 residues long. Trimming removed 4 bases at V and 9 bases at J, with 16 bases between.

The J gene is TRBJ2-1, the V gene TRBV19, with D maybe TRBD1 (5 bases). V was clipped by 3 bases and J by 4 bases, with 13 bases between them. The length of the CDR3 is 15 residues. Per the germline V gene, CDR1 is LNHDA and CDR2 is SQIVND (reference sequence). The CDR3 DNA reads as TGTGCCAGTAGTATGTTCCAGGGCGCATACAATGAGCAGTTCTTC. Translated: CASSMFQGAYNEQFF. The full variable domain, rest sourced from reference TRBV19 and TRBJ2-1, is DGGITQSPKYLFRKEGQNVTLSCEQNLNHDAMYWYRQDPGQGLRLIYYSQIVNDFQKGDIAEGYSVSREKKESFPLTVTSAQKNPTAFYLCASSMFQGAYNEQFFGPGTRLTVL.

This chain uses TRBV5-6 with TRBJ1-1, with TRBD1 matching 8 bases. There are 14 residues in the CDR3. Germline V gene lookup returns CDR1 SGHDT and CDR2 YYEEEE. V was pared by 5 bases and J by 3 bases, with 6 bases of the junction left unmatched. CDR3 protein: CASSTGGGDTEAFF. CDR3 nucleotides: TGTGCCAGCAGTACAGGGGGAGGGGACACTGAAGCTTTCTTT.

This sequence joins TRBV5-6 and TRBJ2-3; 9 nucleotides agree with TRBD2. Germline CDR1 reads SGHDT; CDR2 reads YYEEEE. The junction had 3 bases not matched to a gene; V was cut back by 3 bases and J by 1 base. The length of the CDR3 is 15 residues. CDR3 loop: CASSSRLAGTDTQYF. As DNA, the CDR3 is TGTGCCAGCAGCTCCCGACTAGCGGGCACAGATACGCAGTATTTT.

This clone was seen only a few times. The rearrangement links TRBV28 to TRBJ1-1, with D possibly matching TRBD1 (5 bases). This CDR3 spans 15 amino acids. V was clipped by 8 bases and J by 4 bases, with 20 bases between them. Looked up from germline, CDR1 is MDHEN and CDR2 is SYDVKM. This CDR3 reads CASLTQGIEATEAFF. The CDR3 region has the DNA TGTGCCAGCCTTACCCAGGGTATCGAGGCCACTGAAGCTTTCTTT.

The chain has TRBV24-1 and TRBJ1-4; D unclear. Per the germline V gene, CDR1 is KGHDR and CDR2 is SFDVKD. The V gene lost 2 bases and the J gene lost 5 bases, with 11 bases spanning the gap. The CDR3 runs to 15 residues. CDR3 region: CATSDSLTGNEKLFF. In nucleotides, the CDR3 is TGTGCCACCAGTGATTCTTTGACGGGGAATGAAAAACTGTTTTTT.